The next 17 T cell receptor beta chains were all read from a single sample in a study of blood T cells in healthy people across ages. A J-beta primer mix and a sample-barcoded 5' primer were used in a second PCR of about 6 to 12 cycles. A single record per CDR3 protein comes from TCRdb applying MiXCR to the 5' RACE reads. The sample includes about 1.6 million distinct CDR3 sequences, 30% to 35% of them seen just once. Material: blood. These receptors originate from a woman between 25 and 40 years old in good health.

This clonotype has at least ten counts. V is TRBV29-1 and J is TRBJ2-7; D tentatively reads TRBD1 or TRBD2 (5 bases each). The germline V and J ends were trimmed by 6 bases and 3 bases, with 21 bases remaining between them. Germline lookup yields CDR1 SQVTM and CDR2 ANQGSEA. The CDR3 runs to 15 residues. CDR3: CSVEKERGTFYEQYF. The DNA of the CDR3 is TGCAGCGTCGAAAAGGAACGGGGCACCTTCTACGAGCAGTACTTC.

The chain is built from TRBV18 and TRBJ2-7, with D uncertain. The CDR3 runs to 14 residues. In germline, CDR1 is KGHSH, CDR2 LQKENI. Trimming removed 1 base from V and 0 bases from J, with 7 bases in between. CDR3 nucleotides: TGTGCCAGCTCACCACAGAGGAACTCCTACGAGCAGTACTTC. It is translated as CASSPQRNSYEQYF.

V gene TRBV30 combines with J gene TRBJ1-4; a weak D match, TRBD1 (5 bases). The CDR3 contains 13 residues. V was cut by 3 bases and J by 7 bases, with 12 bases left in between. Germline V gene sequence: CDR1 GTSNPN, CDR2 SVGIG (reference sequence). The CDR3 sequence is CAWSRAKVEKLFF. The CDR3 nucleotides read TGTGCCTGGAGCAGGGCCAAAGTTGAAAAACTGTTTTTT. The full variable domain, with the rest looked up from reference TRBV30 and TRBJ1-4, is SQTIHQWPATLVQPVGSPLSLECTVEGTSNPNLYWYRQAAGRGLQLLFYSVGIGQISSEVPQNLSASRPQDRQFILSSKKLLLSDSGFYLCAWSRAKVEKLFFGSGTQLSVL.

This clonotype was found many times. The junction shows a germline mismatch at one end, possibly a read error. This rearrangement joins TRBV4-1 to TRBJ2-5; the D is unclear. The CDR3 extends over 13 amino acids. Germline CDR1 is MGHRA and CDR2 is YSYEKL. CDR3 bases: TGTGCCAGCAGCCAAGGCCAGAAAGAGACCCAGTACTTC. It is translated as CASSQGQKETQYF.

CDR3 amino acids: CASSVGRGLPVTLAANVLTF. The DNA for the CDR3 is TGTGCCAGCAGCGTAGGCAGGGGGCTACCCGTAACTCTGGCGGCCAACGTCCTGACTTTC. This rearrangement joins TRBV9 to TRBJ2-6, with 8 bases fitting TRBD1. V trimming: 0 bases; J trimming: 6 bases; junction bases outside the gene matches: 17. Per the germline V gene, CDR1 is SGDLS and CDR2 is YYNGEE. The CDR3 contains 20 residues.

The chain links TRBV7-9 to TRBJ1-4; D is possibly TRBD1 (6 bases). The germline V and J ends were trimmed by 4 bases and 8 bases, with 20 bases remaining between them. CDR3 length: 16 amino acids. Germline V CDR1 and CDR2: SEHNR, FQNEAQ (reference sequence). The CDR3 DNA is TGTGCCAGCAGCTCCTACCCTCAGGGGAAGGGGGAAAAACTGTTTTTT. Translation: CASSSYPQGKGEKLFF.

This chain joins TRBV25-1 and TRBJ1-2; a weak D match, TRBD1 (6 bases). The CDR3 contains 14 residues. Germline assignment: CDR1 MGHDK and CDR2 SYGVNS. Trimming removed 3 bases from V and 4 bases from J, with 12 bases in between. The CDR3 coding sequence is TGTGCCAGCAGTGACCCGGGGACAATCTATGGCTACACCTTC. Encoded protein: CASSDPGTIYGYTF.

V gene TRBV20-1 combines with J gene TRBJ1-2; weak D call: TRBD1 (5 bases). In germline, CDR1 is DFQATT, CDR2 SNEGSKA (reference sequence). Between the trimmed V and J ends, which lost 8 bases and 6 bases, there was a span of 10 bases. The CDR3 covers 10 residues. The CDR3 spells CSFQGDGYTF. The CDR3 nucleotides are TGCAGTTTCCAGGGTGATGGCTACACCTTC.

V gene TRBV29-1 combines with J gene TRBJ2-3, with D uncertain. The CDR3 is 14 residues long. From germline, CDR1 is SQVTM and CDR2 ANQGSEA. The V end was cut by 6 bases, the J end by 0 bases, with 13 bases between. The CDR3 sequence is CSVELVASTDTQYF. CDR3 sequence (DNA): TGCAGCGTCGAATTGGTGGCTAGCACAGATACGCAGTATTTT.

Turning to this clonotype: Possible read error: a much larger clone is one base away. The rearrangement joins TRBV6-6 to TRBJ2-5; D is perhaps TRBD1 (6 bases). CDR1 is MNHNY, CDR2 SVGAGI, per germline (reference sequence). The length of the CDR3 is 12 residues. CDR3 in DNA: TGTGCCAGCAGGGGGGACATAGAGACCCGGTACTTC. It translates to CASRGDIETRYF.

A remark on this clonotype: A much larger clone lies one base from this, so it may be a read error. The rearrangement uses TRBV7-9 and TRBJ2-5; D is ambiguous. The V gene's germline CDR1 is SEHNR and CDR2 FQNEAQ (reference sequence). Between the trimmed V and J ends, which lost 5 bases and 5 bases, there was a span of 15 bases. The length of the CDR3 is 14 residues. The chain's CDR3 is CASSRASATETQYF. For the CDR3, the DNA is TGTGCCAGCAGCAGGGCTAGTGCCACCGAGACCCAGTACTTC. Supplemented by reference TRBV7-9 and TRBJ2-5, the full variable domain reads DTGVSQNPRHKITKRGQNVTFRCDPISEHNRLYWYRQTLGQGPEFLTYFQNEAQLEKSRLLSDRFSAERPKGSFSTLEIQRTEQGDSAMYLCASSRASATETQYFGPGTRLLVL.

V usage is TRBV9 and J usage is TRBJ2-1; D not resolved. CDR3 length equals 16 residues. CDR1 SGDLS and CDR2 YYNGEE come from the germline V gene. V was cut by 1 base and J by 7 bases, with 18 bases left in between. The CDR3 region is CASSVKNSVGRNEQFF. The CDR3 DNA reads TGTGCCAGCAGCGTAAAAAATTCCGTTGGACGGAATGAGCAGTTCTTC.

The chain carries TRBV2 and TRBJ1-1, with a tentative D call TRBD1 (6 bases). V was cut by 7 bases and J by 1 base, with 13 bases left in between. Germline CDR1 is SNHLY and CDR2 is FYNNEI. This CDR3 region has 14 residues. This CDR3 reads CASTGQSWNTEAFF. CDR3 bases: TGTGCCAGCACCGGACAGTCTTGGAACACTGAAGCTTTCTTT.

V gene TRBV5-1 combines with J gene TRBJ2-4; TRBD2 matches 10 bases. The J call may be incorrect, as the DNA end agrees better with TRBJ2-7. Germline V gives CDR1 SGHRS, CDR2 YFSETQ. The CDR3 consists of 16 residues. The CDR3 DNA follows: TGCGCCAGCAGCTTGGATCCAGCGGGAGGGCCGAGCGAGCAGTACTTC. Its protein is CASSLDPAGGPSEQYF.

This clonotype has more than one count but fewer than ten. The CDR3 sequence is CASTKPGLAGGSSYNEQFF. The DNA for the CDR3 is TGTGCCAGCACTAAACCAGGACTAGCGGGAGGGAGCTCCTACAATGAGCAGTTCTTC. This chain connects TRBV6-2 or TRBV6-3 to TRBJ2-1; the match to TRBD2 covers 15 bases. V lost 7 bases and J lost 0; bases outside the gene matches: 10. The CDR3 has 19 residues. CDR1 is MNHEY, CDR2 SVGEGT, per germline.

The CDR3 sequence: CASSRGTGLYGYTF. The CDR3, as DNA: TGTGCCAGCAGCCGCGGGACAGGTCTTTATGGCTACACCTTC. The chain carries TRBV12-3 or TRBV12-4 and TRBJ1-2; 8 bases align to TRBD1. Losses at the gene ends were 6 bases for V and 5 bases for J; bases not matched to a gene: 8. This CDR3 is built from 14 residues.

The chain employs TRBV18 and TRBJ2-5, with D maybe TRBD1 (6 bases). Germline CDR1 and CDR2: KGHSH and LQKENI. This CDR3 is 15 amino acids long. V was clipped by 11 bases and J by 5 bases, with 24 bases between them. CDR3 protein: CAGSDGQPGRETQYF. The CDR3 DNA sequence: TGTGCCGGTTCAGACGGACAGCCCGGGCGGGAGACCCAGTACTTC.